The clone carrying this T cell receptor beta chain was seen only once. This entry is derived from a study of blood T cell repertoires in COVID-19. Whole-study context: Whether acute or convalescent, the COVID-19 samples came from the United States, Italy and Spain. From T cells, B-cell-depleted T cells, or PBMCs came the material, which was cDNA or gDNA.

The V end lost 5 bases, the J end lost 6 bases, and 17 bases lay between the germline ends. CDR1 SGHTA and CDR2 FQGNSA come from the germline V gene. The CDR3 is made up of 14 amino acids. Source study methods: Quantification of nucleated cells was approximated via reference gene primer amplification. TCRdb's copy holds only in-frame clones and misses some; the assay was immunoSEQ multiplex PCR. That table furnishes V, J and clone size, whereas the DNA furnished D and trimming. The sample consists of about 19,000 clones, roughly 90% of them appearing once. This chain links TRBV7-2 with TRBJ2-7, with D possibly TRBD2 on 6 matching bases. This TCR derives from a human donor in a cohort sampled during active COVID-19. Sequencing was performed on peripheral blood. In nucleotides, the CDR3 is TGTGCCAGCAGCCGCGGGACTGGCTGGGCCGAGCAGTACTTC. This encodes CASSRGTGWAEQYF.